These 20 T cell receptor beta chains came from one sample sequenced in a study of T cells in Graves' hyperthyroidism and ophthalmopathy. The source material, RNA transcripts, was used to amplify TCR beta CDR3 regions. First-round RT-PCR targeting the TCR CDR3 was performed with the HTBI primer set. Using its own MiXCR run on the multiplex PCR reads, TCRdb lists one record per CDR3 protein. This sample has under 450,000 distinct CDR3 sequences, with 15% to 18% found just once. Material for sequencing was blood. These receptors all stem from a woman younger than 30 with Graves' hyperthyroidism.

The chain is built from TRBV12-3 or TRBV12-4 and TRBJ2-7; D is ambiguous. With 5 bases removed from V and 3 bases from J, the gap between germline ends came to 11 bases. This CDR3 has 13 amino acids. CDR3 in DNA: TGTGCCAGCAGTCCGTACGTTTACTACGAGCAGTACTTC. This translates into CASSPYVYYEQYF.

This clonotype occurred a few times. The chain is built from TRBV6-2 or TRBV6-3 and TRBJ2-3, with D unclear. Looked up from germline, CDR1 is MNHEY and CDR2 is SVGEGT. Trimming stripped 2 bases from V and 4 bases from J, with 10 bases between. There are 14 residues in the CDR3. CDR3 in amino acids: CASSYSDSSDTQYF. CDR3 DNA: TGTGCCAGCAGTTACAGTGACTCCTCAGATACGCAGTATTTT.

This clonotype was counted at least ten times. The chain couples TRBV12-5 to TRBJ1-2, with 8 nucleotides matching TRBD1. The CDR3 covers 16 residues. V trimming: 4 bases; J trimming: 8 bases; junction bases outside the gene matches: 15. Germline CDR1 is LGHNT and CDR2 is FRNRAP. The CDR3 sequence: CASGSPYSGTGGGYTF. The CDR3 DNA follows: TGTGCTAGTGGTTCCCCCTATTCTGGGACAGGCGGCGGCTACACCTTC.

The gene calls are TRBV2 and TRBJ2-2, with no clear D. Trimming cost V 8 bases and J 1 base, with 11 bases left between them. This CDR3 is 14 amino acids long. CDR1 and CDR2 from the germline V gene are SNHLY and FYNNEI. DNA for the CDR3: TGTGCCAGCTTAGTAAAAGAGAACACCGGGGAGCTGTTTTTT. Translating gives CASLVKENTGELFF.

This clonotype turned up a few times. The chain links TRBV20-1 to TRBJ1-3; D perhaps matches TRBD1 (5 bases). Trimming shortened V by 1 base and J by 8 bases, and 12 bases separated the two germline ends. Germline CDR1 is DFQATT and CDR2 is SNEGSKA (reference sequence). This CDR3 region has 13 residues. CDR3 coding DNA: TGCAGTGCTAGAGGGGGCGCCATGGACACCATATATTTT. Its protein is CSARGGAMDTIYF.

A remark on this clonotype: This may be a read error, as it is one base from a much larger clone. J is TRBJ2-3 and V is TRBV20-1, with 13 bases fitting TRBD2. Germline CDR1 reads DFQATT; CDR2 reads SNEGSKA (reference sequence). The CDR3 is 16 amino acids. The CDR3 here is CSANGLAGVKTGTQYF. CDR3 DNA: TGCAGTGCTAACGGACTAGCGGGAGTGAAAACAGGTACGCAGTATTTT.

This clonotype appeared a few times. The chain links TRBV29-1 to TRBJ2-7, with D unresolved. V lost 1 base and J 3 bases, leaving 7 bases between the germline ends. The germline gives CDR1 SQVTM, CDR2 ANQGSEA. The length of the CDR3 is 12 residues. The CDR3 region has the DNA TGCAGCGTTGAAGTGGGCTTCTACGAGCAGTACTTC. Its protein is CSVEVGFYEQYF.

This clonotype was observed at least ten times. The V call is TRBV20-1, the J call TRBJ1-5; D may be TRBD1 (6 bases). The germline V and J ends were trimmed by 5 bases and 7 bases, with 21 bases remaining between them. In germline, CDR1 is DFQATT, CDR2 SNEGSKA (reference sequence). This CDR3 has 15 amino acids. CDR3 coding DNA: TGCAGTGCTCTCAGAGTAGGGGGGGCTTTCCAGCCCCAGCATTTT. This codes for CSALRVGGAFQPQHF.

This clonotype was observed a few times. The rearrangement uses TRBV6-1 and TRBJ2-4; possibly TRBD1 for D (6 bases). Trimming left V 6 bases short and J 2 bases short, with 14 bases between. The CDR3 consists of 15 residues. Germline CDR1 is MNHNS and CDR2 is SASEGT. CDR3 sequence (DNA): TGTGCCAGCAGACCCGACAGGCTGACCAAAAACATTCAGTACTTC. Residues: CASRPDRLTKNIQYF.

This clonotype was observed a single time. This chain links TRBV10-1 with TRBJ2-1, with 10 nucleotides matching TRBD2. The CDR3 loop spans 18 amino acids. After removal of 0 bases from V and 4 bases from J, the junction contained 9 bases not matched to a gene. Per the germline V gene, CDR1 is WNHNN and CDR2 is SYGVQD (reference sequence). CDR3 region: CASSESRASGGPYNEQFF. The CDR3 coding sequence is TGCGCCAGCAGTGAGTCGAGAGCTAGCGGGGGCCCGTACAATGAGCAGTTCTTC.

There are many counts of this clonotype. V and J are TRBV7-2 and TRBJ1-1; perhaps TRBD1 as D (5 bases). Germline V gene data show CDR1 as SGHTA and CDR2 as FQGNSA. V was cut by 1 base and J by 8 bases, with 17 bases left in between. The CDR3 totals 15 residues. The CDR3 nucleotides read TGTGCCAGCAGCTTAGGGGTTGTCGGGGCAGGGGAAGCTTTCTTT. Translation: CASSLGVVGAGEAFF.

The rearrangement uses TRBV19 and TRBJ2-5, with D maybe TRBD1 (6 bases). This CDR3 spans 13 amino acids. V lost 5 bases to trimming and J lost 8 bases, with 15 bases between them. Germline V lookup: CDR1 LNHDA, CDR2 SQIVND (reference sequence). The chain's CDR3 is CASSVDSQGTQYF. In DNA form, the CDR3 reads TGTGCCAGTAGTGTGGACAGCCAAGGAACCCAGTACTTC.

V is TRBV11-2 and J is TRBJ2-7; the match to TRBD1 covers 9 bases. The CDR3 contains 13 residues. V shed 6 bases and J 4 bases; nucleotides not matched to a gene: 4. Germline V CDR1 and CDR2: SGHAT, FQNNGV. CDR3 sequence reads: CASRRTGEYEQYV. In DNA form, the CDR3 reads TGTGCCAGCAGACGGACAGGGGAGTACGAGCAGTACGTC.

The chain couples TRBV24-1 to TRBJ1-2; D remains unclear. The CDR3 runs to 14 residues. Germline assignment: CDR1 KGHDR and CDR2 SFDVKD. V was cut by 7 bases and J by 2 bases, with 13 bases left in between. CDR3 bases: TGTGCCACCAGGGCCTCCGGGCAGAACTATGGCTACACCTTC. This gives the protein CATRASGQNYGYTF.

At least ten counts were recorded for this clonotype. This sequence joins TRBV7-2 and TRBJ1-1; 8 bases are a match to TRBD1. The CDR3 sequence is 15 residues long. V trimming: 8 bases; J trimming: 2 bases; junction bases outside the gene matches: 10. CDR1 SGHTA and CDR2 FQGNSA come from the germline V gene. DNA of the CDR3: TGTGCCAGCGGAGCTCGGACAGGGCTCAACACTGAAGCTTTCTTT. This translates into CASGARTGLNTEAFF.

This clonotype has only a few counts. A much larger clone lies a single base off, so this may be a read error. The CDR3 loop is CASSRRTGQVMDTEAFF. The CDR3 DNA reads as TGTGCCAGCAGTCGGAGGACAGGGCAAGTCATGGACACTGAAGCTTTCTTT. The chain recombines TRBV6-2 or TRBV6-3 with TRBJ1-1, with TRBD1 matching 8 bases. Germline lookup yields CDR1 MNHEY and CDR2 SVGEGT. Trimming at V came to 5 bases and at J to 3 bases, leaving 14 bases not matched to a gene. This CDR3 is built from 17 residues.

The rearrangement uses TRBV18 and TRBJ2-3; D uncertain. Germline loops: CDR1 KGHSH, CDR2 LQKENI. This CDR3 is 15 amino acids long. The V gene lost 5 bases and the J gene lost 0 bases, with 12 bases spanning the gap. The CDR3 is CASSGRVFSTDTQYF. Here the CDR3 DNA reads TGTGCCAGCTCAGGACGCGTGTTTAGCACAGATACGCAGTATTTT.

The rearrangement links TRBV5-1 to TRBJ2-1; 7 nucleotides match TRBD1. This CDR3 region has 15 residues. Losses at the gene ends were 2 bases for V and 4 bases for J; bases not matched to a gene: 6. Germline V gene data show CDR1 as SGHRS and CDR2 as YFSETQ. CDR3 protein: CASSFGTDVYNEQFF. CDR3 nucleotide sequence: TGCGCCAGCAGCTTCGGGACAGATGTTTACAATGAGCAGTTCTTC.

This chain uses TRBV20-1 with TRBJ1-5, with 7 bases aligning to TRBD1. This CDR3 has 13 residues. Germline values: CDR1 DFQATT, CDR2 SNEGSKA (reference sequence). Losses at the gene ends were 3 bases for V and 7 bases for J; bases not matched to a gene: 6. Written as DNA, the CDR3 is TGCAGTGCTAGGGAGGGGGCATGGCAGCCCCAGCATTTT. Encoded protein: CSAREGAWQPQHF.

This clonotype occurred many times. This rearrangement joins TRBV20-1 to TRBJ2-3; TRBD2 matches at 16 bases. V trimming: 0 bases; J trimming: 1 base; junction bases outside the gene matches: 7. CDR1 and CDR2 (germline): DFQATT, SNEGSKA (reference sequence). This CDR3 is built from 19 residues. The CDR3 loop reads CSARDPGLAGGRGTDTQYF. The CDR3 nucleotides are TGCAGTGCTAGAGACCCGGGACTAGCGGGGGGGCGCGGCACAGATACGCAGTATTTT.